The sequence of this T cell receptor beta chain was determined in a study of T cell responses to AZD1222 COVID-19 vaccine (dated by TCRdb to about 2021). Looking at the study overall: AZD1222 recipients whose second dose came at about 4 weeks and those whose second dose came at about 12 weeks were combined into one group, since spike-specific TCR depth and breadth did not differ between the two schedules. Trial participants were enrolled into age subgroups of 18-55, 56-69 and 70-plus years, which contained about 150, 28 and 57 TCR-sequenced participants, respectively. A total of under 250 trial participants underwent TCR sequencing, of whom some 200 had received two doses of AZD1222 and 26 had received two doses of the MenACWY control vaccine. Beyond this particular receptor, the publication reports: Most participants were white British and females outnumbered males, and the authors suggested that clonal diversity may have been underestimated. In the small 56-69-year group, the increase in depth fell short of significance, most likely because of low power. After two AZD1222 doses, spike-specific TCR breadth and depth were significantly higher than at day 0 and than in MenACWY recipients. Because no samples from the day 14 peak response were available, repertoires could be characterized only after the peak T cell response. Only a handful of AZD1222 recipients were SARS-CoV-2 seropositive at baseline, limiting conclusions about previously exposed vaccinees. Epitopes outside the regions mutated in the B.1.351 and B.1.1.7 variants were reportedly recognized by nearly half of the unique spike-specific TCRs. CD4 TCRs associated with the vaccine covered the entire spike protein, and the dominant responses were in regions 160-218 and 743-854.

With respect to this clone: No antigen is known for it. Base qualities are not recorded, but no much larger clone differs from it by a single base.

The sample's time point label is to be understood as: baseline before first vaccination. Samples from vaccinated people were obtained from the UK trials COV001 and COV002, which included a single-blind randomized controlled phase 2/3 trial of AZD1222 (ChAdOx1 nCoV-19) in healthy adults. For TCRbeta chain sequencing, PBMC samples from trial participants were taken at day 0 and at day 28 after the second dose. The CDR3 regions of human TCRbeta chains were subjected to immunosequencing. The study's own analysis went as follows. Repertoire TCRs were checked for matches against a reference library of SARS-CoV-2-specific TCRs that had been generated using the MIRA antigen-specificity platform. Breadth was defined as the fraction of unique TCRs that were SARS-CoV-2-associated, and depth was defined as the fraction of total T cells that were SARS-CoV-2-associated. Using the MIRA data, each spike-specific TCR was assigned both to the spike region to which the TCR was reactive and to a CD4 or CD8 class. Log10-transformed breadth and depth values were compared by one-way ANOVA with Sidak's multiple comparisons tests. TCRdb holds this immuneACCESS table with in-frame rearrangements only. Some clones are missing; in checked studies, unresolved V genes explain under half, and the rest has no known cause. Clone size and V and J calls were adopted from that table, with D and trimming inferred from the DNA. The sample table holds 150,000 to 200,000 clones, of which around nine tenths were seen once. Jointly, the top ten make up about 2.5% of the sample.

Between the V and J ends, shortened by 8 bases and 5 bases respectively, the junction contains 12 bases. The CDR3, cysteine through phenylalanine, is 12 amino acids long. Only the CDR3 DNA is retained, 36 bases long and in frame from the first base. CDR1 and CDR2, per the germline V gene, are MNHEY and SVGAGI. In this chain, TRBV6-5 is recombined with TRBJ2-5, with no confidently assigned D gene. Sample: peripheral blood, taken on day 0 of AZD1222 vaccination. This clonotype was obtained from an adult in good health. The encoded CDR3 is CASSRVMETQYF. The DNA sequence follows: TGTGCCAGCTCACGAGTGATGGAGACCCAGTACTTC.